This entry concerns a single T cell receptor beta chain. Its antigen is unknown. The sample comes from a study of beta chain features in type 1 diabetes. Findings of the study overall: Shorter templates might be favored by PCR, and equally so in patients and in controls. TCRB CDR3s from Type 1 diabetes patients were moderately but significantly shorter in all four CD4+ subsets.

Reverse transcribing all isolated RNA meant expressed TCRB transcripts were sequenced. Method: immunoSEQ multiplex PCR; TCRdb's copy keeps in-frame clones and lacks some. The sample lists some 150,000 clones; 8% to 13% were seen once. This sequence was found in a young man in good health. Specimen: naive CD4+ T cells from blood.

CDR3 nucleotides: TGTGCCAGCAGCGGGACAGGGAAGAACTACGAGCAGTACTTC. It is translated as CASSGTGKNYEQYF. The V and J genes are TRBV6-5 and TRBJ2-7; the match to TRBD1 covers 9 bases. CDR3 size: 14 residues. The trim removed 6 bases at V and 3 bases at J, leaving 6 bases unmatched. CDR1 is MNHEY and CDR2 is SVGAGI in the germline V gene.